These 18 T cell receptor beta chains were sequenced from one sample in a study of CD8 T cells in ankylosing spondylitis. One entry per CDR3 protein results from TCRdb running MiXCR on the 5' RACE reads. The sample holds approximately 140,000 distinct CDR3 sequences, 40% to 50% seen once. The sequenced sample consisted of synovial fluid, either unsorted or a sorted T cell fraction (not recorded which). These receptors originate from a male donor with ankylosing spondylitis.

This CDR3 reads CASREWNYSNQPQHF. DNA of the CDR3: TGTGCCAGCAGGGAGTGGAATTATAGCAATCAGCCCCAGCATTTT. V is TRBV6-1 and J is TRBJ1-5; no clear D. V shed 6 bases and J shed 0 bases, with 12 bases lying between them. This CDR3 region has 15 residues. The germline V gene encodes CDR1 MNHNS and CDR2 SASEGT.

The V gene is TRBV28, the J gene TRBJ1-2, with D possibly being TRBD1 (6 bases). The CDR3 covers 19 residues. Deletions cut 6 bases from V and 5 bases from J, with 31 bases between. CDR1 MDHEN and CDR2 SYDVKM come from the germline V gene. The CDR3 sequence: CASSPPHRELGPQLYGYTF. In nucleotides, the CDR3 is TGTGCCAGCAGCCCCCCCCACAGGGAGTTGGGGCCTCAACTTTATGGCTACACCTTC.

Only a few counts were recorded for this clonotype. V usage is TRBV5-1 and J usage is TRBJ2-1; 7 bases are shared with TRBD2. The germline gives CDR1 SGHRS, CDR2 YFSETQ. Trimming at V came to 2 bases and at J to 4 bases, leaving 9 bases not matched to a gene. The CDR3 has 16 amino acids. The CDR3 is CASSFTGTTVYNEQFF. In nucleotides, the CDR3 is TGCGCCAGCAGCTTTACCGGGACTACGGTTTACAATGAGCAGTTCTTC.

On this clonotype: One end of the junction does not line up with germline, which may come from a read error. This rearrangement joins TRBV29-1 to TRBJ2-1, with 9 bases aligning to TRBD1. The germline V gene has CDR1 SQVTM and CDR2 ANQGSEA. This CDR3 comprises 14 residues. The CDR3 loop is CSAGGTGSYNEQFF. As DNA, the CDR3 is TGCAGCGCAGGCGGGACAGGGTCCTATAATGAGCAGTTCTTC.

This clonotype was counted only a few times. DNA for the CDR3: TGTGCCAGCAGTTACTCGATTGGGACAGGGGCCGGAGATACGCAGTATTTT. It translates to CASSYSIGTGAGDTQYF. V and J are TRBV6-5 and TRBJ2-3, with 10 bases matching TRBD1. The CDR3 loop spans 17 amino acids. The germline CDR1 and CDR2 sequences are MNHEY and SVGAGI. The ends lost 0 bases at V and 5 bases at J; junction bases unmatched: 8.

J is TRBJ2-1 and V is TRBV20-1; D perhaps matches TRBD2 (5 bases). This CDR3 region has 13 residues. Trimming took off 5 bases at V and 4 bases at J, with 12 bases between the two ends. From germline, CDR1 is DFQATT and CDR2 SNEGSKA (reference sequence). The CDR3 coding sequence is TGCAGTGCTCCCCAGCGGATATACAATGAGCAGTTCTTC. This sequence encodes CSAPQRIYNEQFF.

This chain connects TRBV5-1 to TRBJ1-6; D is possibly TRBD1 (5 bases). V lost 3 bases and J 5 bases, leaving 15 bases between the germline ends. Germline V gives CDR1 SGHRS, CDR2 YFSETQ. The CDR3 is 16 amino acids. The CDR3 nucleotides are TGCGCCAGCAGCTGGGGGACCTACGACCATAATTCACCCCTCCACTTT. Residues: CASSWGTYDHNSPLHF.

This clonotype appeared once. J is TRBJ2-7 and V is TRBV2; a weak D match, TRBD2 (6 bases). Trimming took 8 bases from V and 0 from J, leaving 11 bases between them. CDR3 length: 13 amino acids. Germline V gene lookup returns CDR1 SNHLY and CDR2 FYNNEI. The CDR3 here is CASAGSSSYEQYF. In nucleotides, the CDR3 is TGTGCCAGCGCGGGGTCGAGCTCCTACGAGCAGTACTTC.

In its sample, this clonotype was seen a few times. The chain couples TRBV4-1 to TRBJ1-2; D might be TRBD1 (6 bases). The ends were cut back, 4 bases at V and 8 bases at J, with 26 bases in the middle. From germline, CDR1 is MGHRA and CDR2 YSYEKL. The CDR3 is made up of 17 amino acids. The CDR3 spells CASSPGTIGGLGAGYTF. CDR3 DNA sequence: TGCGCCAGCAGCCCCGGGACAATCGGGGGACTGGGAGCGGGCTACACCTTC.

This clonotype was counted between two and nine times. The chain couples TRBV15 to TRBJ2-7; 7 bases match TRBD1. V was pared by 4 bases and J by 3 bases, with 6 bases of the junction left unmatched. The CDR3 length is 14 residues. Germline CDR1 LNHNV, CDR2 YYDKDF (reference sequence). The CDR3: CATSKNRGIYEQYF. Written as DNA, the CDR3 is TGTGCCACCAGCAAGAACAGGGGAATCTACGAGCAGTACTTC.

The CDR3 loop reads CASSGQFPYEQYF. The CDR3 coding sequence is TGTGCCAGCAGTGGACAATTCCCCTACGAGCAGTACTTC. The chain is built from TRBV6-1 and TRBJ2-7; D is undetermined. CDR1 is MNHNS, CDR2 SASEGT, per germline. CDR3 length equals 13 residues. Trimming shortened V by 4 bases and J by 2 bases, and 9 bases separated the two germline ends.

V and J are TRBV4-1 and TRBJ1-2; 10 nucleotides align to TRBD1. J lost 5 bases, V lost 4 bases, and 7 bases had no gene match. The CDR3 has 15 residues. Per germline, CDR1 MGHRA and CDR2 YSYEKL. CDR3: CASSPLTGGWYGYTF. The CDR3 DNA reads TGCGCCAGCAGCCCATTGACAGGGGGCTGGTATGGCTACACCTTC.

The chain joins TRBV10-3 to TRBJ2-3; 8 nucleotides align to TRBD2. Per the germline V gene, CDR1 is ENHRY and CDR2 is SYGVKD. The CDR3 is made up of 19 amino acids. The trim removed 5 bases at V and 4 bases at J, leaving 20 bases unmatched. DNA of the CDR3: TGTGCCATCAGTCCAGGGACTAGACTATTTGTGGTAGAAGCAGATACGCAGTATTTT. This encodes CAISPGTRLFVVEADTQYF.

This clonotype was observed a handful of times. The V and J genes are TRBV6-1 and TRBJ1-5, with TRBD1 matching over 10 bases. With V trimmed by 1 base and J by 8 bases, 5 bases remained unmatched. The CDR3 extends over 15 amino acids. Germline CDR1 and CDR2: MNHNS and SASEGT. The CDR3 is CASSEEGQGFEPQHF. The CDR3 DNA follows: TGTGCCAGCAGTGAAGAGGGACAGGGGTTTGAGCCCCAGCATTTT.

V and J are TRBV9 and TRBJ1-2; D remains unclear. This CDR3 region has 16 residues. Per the germline V gene, CDR1 is SGDLS and CDR2 is YYNGEE. Trimming cost V 2 bases and J 4 bases, with 18 bases left between them. CDR3 nucleotides: TGTGCCAGCAGCGTGGGGTGGTGGGTGCCCTTCTATGGCTACACCTTC. Its translation: CASSVGWWVPFYGYTF.

The rearrangement uses TRBV19 and TRBJ2-4; 9 bases are shared with TRBD1. J lost 1 base, V lost 10 bases, and 14 bases had no gene match. The CDR3 is 17 residues long. The germline CDR1 and CDR2 sequences are LNHDA and SQIVND (reference sequence). The CDR3 DNA sequence: TGTGCCACCTCGGACAGGGGTCCGAATTGGGCCAAAAACATTCAGTACTTC. Encoded protein: CATSDRGPNWAKNIQYF. Full variable domain (missing parts from reference TRBV19 and TRBJ2-4): DGGITQSPKYLFRKEGQNVTLSCEQNLNHDAMYWYRQDPGQGLRLIYYSQIVNDFQKGDIAEGYSVSREKKESFPLTVTSAQKNPTAFYLCATSDRGPNWAKNIQYFGAGTRLSVL.

This chain links TRBV6-1 with TRBJ1-1; D is unclear. CDR1 MNHNS and CDR2 SASEGT come from the germline V gene. The CDR3 spans 15 residues. V dropped 5 bases and J dropped 4 bases, with 17 bases sitting between them. CDR3 sequence (DNA): TGTGCCAGCAGTCAAATGGCGGGGATCGTCACTGAAGCTTTCTTT. It encodes CASSQMAGIVTEAFF.

The table lists this clonotype with a few counts. The chain carries TRBV7-9 and TRBJ2-6, with D unresolved. This CDR3 has 15 residues. With 4 bases removed from V and 0 bases from J, the gap between germline ends came to 7 bases. Per the germline V gene, CDR1 is SEHNR and CDR2 is FQNEAQ (reference sequence). The CDR3 reads CASSSSPSGANVLTF. The DNA for the CDR3 is TGTGCCAGCAGCTCCTCTCCCTCTGGGGCCAACGTCCTGACTTTC.